The 32 T cell receptor beta chains listed next were all sequenced from one sample in a study of tumor-infiltrating lymphocytes in primary liver carcinoma. Priming with a constant-region primer yielded TCR beta cDNA from around 0.45 ug total RNA. Slightly modified ARM-PCR, run as three nested multiplex PCR rounds, produced the TCR beta libraries. Investigators reported that the first two PCR rounds, at around 11 cycles each, used TRBV1-TRBV30 forward primers with a C-beta reverse primer. One entry per CDR3 protein results from TCRdb running MiXCR on the multiplex PCR reads. The table lists fewer than 400,000 distinct CDR3 sequences, roughly 60% of them singletons, with 15% to 20% in the top ten. They got blood RNA out of unsorted whole blood and also pulled out germline DNA. Sample: peripheral blood. The receptors were gathered from a woman under 40 with primary liver carcinoma and hepatitis B virus infection.

In its sample, this clonotype was seen a few times. The J gene is TRBJ1-6, the V gene TRBV12-3 or TRBV12-4; D unresolved. Trimming left V 3 bases short and J 10 bases short, with 10 bases between. This CDR3 spans 13 amino acids. The CDR3 region has the DNA TGTGCCAGCAGTTTGAGGGTCGGCTCACCCCTCCACTTT. Protein sequence: CASSLRVGSPLHF.

This clonotype was seen just once. A read error is possible here, since a much larger clone lies one base away. This chain uses TRBV4-3 with TRBJ2-3; perhaps D is TRBD1 or TRBD2 (5 bases each). The length of the CDR3 is 16 residues. Germline CDR1 LGHNA, CDR2 YSLEER. CDR3 DNA: TGCGCCAGAAGCCAAGACTGGGGGAGTGGGGCAGATACGCAGTATTTT. This translates into CARSQDWGSGADTQYF.

This clonotype was detected ten times or more. This chain links TRBV6-2 or TRBV6-3 with TRBJ2-5; D possibly corresponds to TRBD1 (6 bases). This CDR3 comprises 16 residues. V lost 0 bases, J lost 2 bases, and 13 bases lay in between. Germline CDR1 and CDR2: MNHEY and SVGEGT. The CDR3 region is CASSYSYGQLQETQYF. CDR3 DNA sequence: TGTGCCAGCAGTTACTCCTATGGACAGCTGCAAGAGACCCAGTACTTC.

This clonotype was counted between two and nine times. The rearrangement links TRBV10-2 to TRBJ2-5; possibly TRBD1 for D (6 bases). The CDR3 contains 13 residues. The germline V and J ends were trimmed by 8 bases and 0 bases, with 10 bases remaining between them. From germline, CDR1 is WSHSY and CDR2 SAAADI. The CDR3, as DNA: TGCGCCAGCGTACGGACAGACCAAGAGACCCAGTACTTC. Residues: CASVRTDQETQYF.

As to this clonotype: One junction end disagrees with the germline gene, perhaps due to a read error. The gene calls are TRBV13 and TRBJ2-5; D uncertain. The CDR3 sequence is 13 residues long. Germline V gene sequence: CDR1 PRHDT, CDR2 FYEKMQ (reference sequence). The CDR3 region is CVSSLQEQETQYF. In nucleotides, the CDR3 is TGTGTCAGCAGCTTGCAAGAACAAGAGACCCAGTACTTC.

This chain joins TRBV29-1 and TRBJ1-1, with D unclear. V was shortened by 6 bases and J by 0 bases, with 11 bases between the two germline ends. CDR1 and CDR2 (germline): SQVTM, ANQGSEA. The length of the CDR3 is 13 residues. The CDR3 coding sequence is TGCAGCGTACTCTCCGAAATGAACACTGAAGCTTTCTTT. Translating it yields CSVLSEMNTEAFF.

On this clonotype: The junction departs from germline at one end; a sequencing error may be responsible. This sequence joins TRBV11-2 and TRBJ2-1; tentative D call: TRBD2 (6 bases). The germline gives CDR1 SGHAT, CDR2 FQNNGV. This CDR3 region has 12 residues. The CDR3 DNA is TGTGCCAGCAGCCCGACTAGGGATGAGCACTACTTC. As protein: CASSPTRDEHYF.

The table lists this clonotype with a few counts. The chain uses TRBV12-5 and TRBJ2-1, with 8 bases that match TRBD1. The junction had 5 bases not matched to a gene; V was cut back by 3 bases and J by 13 bases. The germline V gene encodes CDR1 LGHNT and CDR2 FRNRAP. This CDR3 has 12 amino acids. The CDR3 is CASGLGTGDQFF. CDR3 DNA: TGTGCTAGTGGTTTAGGGACAGGCGATCAGTTCTTC. Full variable domain (missing parts from reference TRBV12-5 and TRBJ2-1): DARVTQTPRHKVTEMGQEVTMRCQPILGHNTVFWYRQTMMQGLELLAYFRNRAPLDDSGMPKDRFSAEMPDATLATLKIQPSEPRDSAVYFCASGLGTGDQFFGPGTRLTVL.

To note about this clonotype: Given a much more abundant clone one base away, this may be a read error. This chain joins TRBV29-1 and TRBJ2-3; D might be TRBD2 (6 bases). Per the germline V gene, CDR1 is SQVTM and CDR2 is ANQGSEA. Trimming took off 6 bases at V and 0 bases at J, with 13 bases between the two ends. The CDR3 contains 14 residues. CDR3 nucleotides: TGCAGCGTCGGGACTTTCTCTAGCACAGATACGCAGTATTTT. It is translated as CSVGTFSSTDTQYF.

This clonotype appeared many times. The genes are TRBV6-5 and TRBJ2-7; TRBD2 aligns across 8 bases. Trimming cost V 6 bases and J 2 bases; bases outside gene matches: 0. Germline CDR1 and CDR2: MNHEY and SVGAGI. The CDR3 runs to 12 residues. As DNA, the CDR3 is TGTGCCAGCAGAGCGGGGGCCTACGAGCAGTACTTC. Amino acids: CASRAGAYEQYF.

CDR3 nucleotide sequence: TGTGCCTGGAGTGTCTCTGGACCCTCAGGCTACACCTTC. Its protein product is CAWSVSGPSGYTF. The V call is TRBV30, the J call TRBJ1-2; D is unresolved. CDR3 length: 13 amino acids. The germline V gene has CDR1 GTSNPN and CDR2 SVGIG (reference sequence). Between the trimmed V and J ends, which lost 0 bases and 8 bases, there was a span of 13 bases.

The J gene is TRBJ2-3, the V gene TRBV12-3 or TRBV12-4; 9 bases map to TRBD1. The CDR3 is 16 residues long. V gave up 7 bases and J gave up 3 bases; unmatched junction bases: 11. CDR3 bases: TGTGCCAGCAATAAGACGGGACAGGGTTGGACAGATACGCAGTATTTT. Encoded protein: CASNKTGQGWTDTQYF.

The chain combines TRBV5-4 with TRBJ2-3, with TRBD2 matching 13 bases. The CDR3 contains 18 residues. CDR1 and CDR2 (germline): SGHNT, YYREEE (reference sequence). With 0 bases clipped from V and 1 base from J, the junction kept 5 bases outside the gene matches. The CDR3 sequence is CASSLGLAGGRGTDTQYF. CDR3 nucleotide sequence: TGTGCCAGCAGCTTGGGACTAGCGGGAGGTAGGGGCACAGATACGCAGTATTTT.

About this clonotype itself: A read error may be the cause here, since a much bigger clone is one base away. The chain has TRBV6-5 and TRBJ1-1; TRBD1 might be the D (6 bases). Looked up from germline, CDR1 is MNHEY and CDR2 is SVGAGI. The CDR3 totals 12 residues. Here the CDR3 reads CASKGHNTEVFF. The CDR3, as DNA: TGTGCCAGCAAGGGACACAACACTGAAGTTTTCTTT.

Many counts were recorded for this clonotype. This rearrangement joins TRBV29-1 to TRBJ1-1; tentative D call: TRBD1 (6 bases). The germline V and J ends were trimmed by 3 bases and 3 bases, with 8 bases remaining between them. The CDR3 totals 12 residues. Germline V lookup: CDR1 SQVTM, CDR2 ANQGSEA. The CDR3 loop is CSVDQGYTEAFF. DNA of the CDR3: TGCAGCGTTGATCAGGGGTACACTGAAGCTTTCTTT.

V and J are TRBV6-1 and TRBJ2-7; 10 positions match TRBD2. The V segment lost 2 bases and the J segment 3 bases; nucleotides outside the gene matches: 7. The CDR3 consists of 16 residues. CDR1 and CDR2 from the germline V gene are MNHNS and SASEGT. CDR3 residues: CASSEHTSGIDYEQYF. CDR3 in DNA: TGTGCCAGCAGTGAACATACTAGCGGGATAGACTACGAGCAGTACTTC.

In regard to this clonotype: One junction end does not reproduce the germline sequence, and a read error may be involved. CDR3 sequence: CASRTQGPLDYEQYF. CDR3 bases: TGTGCAAGCAGGACGCAGGGGCCACTTGACTACGAGCAGTACTTC. This chain joins TRBV28 and TRBJ2-7; D is possibly TRBD1 (6 bases). The CDR3 loop spans 15 amino acids. Germline V lookup: CDR1 MDHEN, CDR2 SYDVKM. Complete variable domain (other parts from reference TRBV28 and TRBJ2-7): DVKVTQSSRYLVKRTGEKVFLECVQDMDHENMFWYRQDPGLGLRLIYFSYDVKMKEKGDIPEGYSVSREKKERFSLILESASTNQTSMYLCASRTQGPLDYEQYFGPGTRLTVT.

The chain employs TRBV23-1 and TRBJ2-1; 9 nucleotides match TRBD2. TRBV23-1 is marked as an open reading frame, function uncertain. With V trimmed by 7 bases and J by 7 bases, 8 bases remained unmatched. CDR3 length: 14 residues. The CDR3 is CASKPGLAFNEQFF. For the CDR3, the DNA is TGCGCCAGCAAACCGGGACTAGCATTTAATGAGCAGTTCTTC.

This clonotype was seen at least ten times. The CDR3 DNA reads TGTGCCAGCAGCTTAGTGGCAGATACGCAGTATTTT. Amino acids: CASSLVADTQYF. This chain connects TRBV11-2 to TRBJ2-3; D uncertain. V was pared by 1 base and J by 4 bases, with 3 bases between. Germline CDR1 SGHAT, CDR2 FQNNGV. This CDR3 region has 12 residues.

Of note for this clonotype: This may be a read error, as it is one base from a much larger clone. The gene calls are TRBV29-1 and TRBJ2-3; possibly TRBD2 for D (6 bases). The CDR3 length is 14 residues. V lost 7 bases and J 2 bases, leaving 16 bases between the germline ends. Germline assignment: CDR1 SQVTM and CDR2 ANQGSEA. The DNA of the CDR3 is TGCAGCGGGGGGGACGGTACGTTCACAGATACGCAGTATTTT. Translated: CSGGDGTFTDTQYF.

Worth noting for this clonotype: One base away lies a much larger clone, so this may be a sequencing read error. This sequence joins TRBV29-1 and TRBJ1-4; D is perhaps TRBD1 (5 bases). The V gene's germline CDR1 is SQVTM and CDR2 ANQGSEA. This CDR3 has 13 residues. CDR3: CGAFNDLGGKLFF. CDR3 nucleotide sequence: TGCGGCGCTTTTAACGACCTTGGGGGGAAACTGTTTTTT.

About this clonotype itself: This clone may be a read error of a much larger clone one base away. J is TRBJ1-6 and V is TRBV6-5; perhaps TRBD1 as D (5 bases). The CDR3 is 14 residues long. V dropped 5 bases and J dropped 8 bases, with 13 bases sitting between them. Germline assignment: CDR1 MNHEY and CDR2 SVGAGI. The CDR3 is CASSHGGGYSPLHF. CDR3 nucleotide sequence: TGTGCCAGCAGTCACGGGGGAGGTTATTCACCCCTCCACTTT.

About this clonotype: Sequence at one end of the junction differs from germline and may be a read error. The rearrangement uses TRBV12-3 or TRBV12-4 and TRBJ2-3; D is ambiguous. The CDR3 extends over 13 amino acids. The chain's CDR3 is CVSTTLSTDTQYF. The CDR3 bases are TGTGTCAGCACCACACTTTCAACAGATACGCAGTATTTT.

With regard to this clonotype: One end of the junction does not line up with germline, which may come from a read error. As DNA, the CDR3 is TGTACCAGCAGCGGACAGGCAACTAACTATGGCTACACCTTC. Its translation: CTSSGQATNYGYTF. The chain has TRBV12-3 or TRBV12-4 and TRBJ1-2; TRBD1 agrees at 7 bases. The length of the CDR3 is 14 residues.

Ten or more counts support this clonotype. This chain uses TRBV12-3 or TRBV12-4 with TRBJ2-2, with D possibly TRBD1 on 7 matching bases. Between the trimmed V and J ends, which lost 8 bases and 6 bases, there was a span of 19 bases. The CDR3 extends over 15 amino acids. The CDR3: CASGWTGLKAGELFF. DNA of the CDR3: TGTGCCAGCGGATGGACAGGACTAAAGGCCGGGGAGCTGTTTTTT.

The chain carries TRBV7-8 and TRBJ1-5; D is possibly TRBD1 (6 bases). There are 16 residues in the CDR3. Looked up from germline, CDR1 is SGHVS and CDR2 is FQNEAQ. Trimming took 4 bases from V and 3 from J, leaving 16 bases between them. CDR3 bases: TGTGCCAGCAGCTCGGCAGGGGCGGGGATCAATCAGCCCCAGCATTTT. Translated: CASSSAGAGINQPQHF.

Concerning this clonotype itself: Its ends do not fully match the called genes, so a read error is possible. The chain links TRBV12-3 or TRBV12-4 to TRBJ2-7; TRBD2 might be the D (6 bases). The CDR3 runs to 13 residues. The chain's CDR3 is CASSGGTDYEQCF. The CDR3 region has the DNA TGTGCCAGCAGTGGCGGGACGGACTACGAGCAGTGCTTC.

This clonotype was recorded a few times. CDR3 protein: CASSFSGPEAFF. The CDR3 DNA reads as TGTGCCAGCAGCTTTTCGGGACCTGAAGCTTTCTTT. The chain links TRBV7-9 to TRBJ1-1; D perhaps matches TRBD1 (5 bases). CDR1 and CDR2 from the germline V gene are SEHNR and FQNEAQ (reference sequence). V was clipped by 3 bases and J by 6 bases, with 8 bases between them. The CDR3 loop spans 12 amino acids.

This clonotype has more than one count but fewer than ten. This chain connects TRBV5-1 to TRBJ2-3; unclear D gene. V was clipped by 0 bases and J by 2 bases, with 10 bases between them. The CDR3 has 15 residues. CDR1 SGHRS and CDR2 YFSETQ come from the germline V gene. The CDR3 nucleotides read TGCGCCAGCAGCTTGGGCCCGGGCTCCACAGATACGCAGTATTTT. This gives the protein CASSLGPGSTDTQYF.

As concerns this clonotype: A much larger clone sits a single nucleotide away, making a read error possible. V gene TRBV10-2 combines with J gene TRBJ2-5; no firm D call. The V gene's germline CDR1 is WSHSY and CDR2 SAAADI. CDR3 length: 15 residues. V gave up 0 bases and J gave up 4 bases, with 12 bases separating them. The CDR3 DNA is TGCGCCAGCAGTGAGTCGTTTAGGAACCGAGAGACCCAGTACTTC. This sequence encodes CASSESFRNRETQYF.

Of note for this clonotype: One end of the junction does not line up with germline, which may come from a read error. The chain links TRBV5-6 to TRBJ2-1; D gene ambiguous. The CDR3 loop spans 12 amino acids. Germline CDR1 and CDR2: SGHDT and YYEEEE. DNA for the CDR3: TGTGCCAACAGCTTATATTACAATGAGCAGTCCTTC. Its translation: CANSLYYNEQSF. Together with reference TRBV5-6 and TRBJ2-1, the CDR3 gives the full variable domain: DAGVTQSPTHLIKTRGQQVTLRCSPKSGHDTVSWYQQALGQGPQFIFQYYEEEERQRGNFPDRFSGHQFPNYSSELNVNALLLGDSALYLCANSLYYNEQSFGPGTRLTVL.

This clonotype has only a few counts. The V call is TRBV4-1, the J call TRBJ1-1; D not certain. Germline CDR1 MGHRA, CDR2 YSYEKL. The CDR3 extends over 14 amino acids. V lost 3 bases and J lost 8, with 16 bases in between. The CDR3 sequence is CASSQLIEIGEAFF. The CDR3 DNA is TGCGCCAGCAGCCAGTTAATAGAAATAGGGGAAGCTTTCTTT.